These T cell receptor beta chains were read from a single sample in a study of CD8 T cells in ankylosing spondylitis. Each CDR3 protein is one row after TCRdb ran MiXCR on the 5' RACE reads. This sample has some 340,000 distinct CDR3 sequences, with approximately 15% found just once. Sequences were obtained from blood, either unsorted or a sorted T cell fraction (not recorded which). Receptors originate from a male donor with ankylosing spondylitis or in good health (not recorded which). The CDR3 runs from the conserved cysteine through the conserved F or W. Each record gives: V gene, D gene, J gene, clone size, CDR3 DNA, CDR3 protein. A D gene is named only where the DNA matches it firmly. Only part of the rows carry a size: once, few, many, or a class if the clone is expanded.

>TRBV12-3/TRBV12-4|TRBD1|TRBJ2-6|few
TGTGCCAGCAGCCACAGGGGCACGGGGGCCAACGTCCTGACTTTC
CASSHRGTGANVLTF
>TRBV11-2|NA|TRBJ2-1|NA
TGTGCCAGCAGCTTAAGGAGACCGGAGAGGGGCCCCTACTCCTACAATGAGCAGTTCTTC
CASSLRRPERGPYSYNEQFF
>TRBV28|NA|TRBJ2-3|few
TGTGCCAGCAGTTCCTCCGGGACCTCCAGCACAGATACGCAGTATTTT
CASSSSGTSSTDTQYF
>TRBV12-3/TRBV12-4|NA|TRBJ2-3|many
TGTGCCAGCAGTATCGACGGAGCAGATACGCAGTATTTT
CASSIDGADTQYF
>TRBV29-1|NA|TRBJ2-4|NA
TGCAGCGTTCTGGTACGAGGGCTTCTAGCCAAAAACATTCAGTACTTC
CSVLVRGLLAKNIQYF
>TRBV18|TRBD2|TRBJ2-7|NA
TGTGCCAGCTCACGGTGGAGCGGGGACGGAACCTACGAGCAGTACTTC
CASSRWSGDGTYEQYF
>TRBV3-1|NA|TRBJ1-1|few
TGTGCCAGCCGACTGGGAGAGGGCCGGTCCTCAGCTTTCTTT
CASRLGEGRSSAFF
>TRBV5-6|NA|TRBJ2-5|NA
TGTGCCAGCAGCTACCCAGACCAAGAGACCCAGTACTTC
CASSYPDQETQYF
>TRBV12-3/TRBV12-4|NA|TRBJ2-7|few
TGTGCCAGCAGCGCAAGTACTTACAACGAGCAGTACTTC
CASSASTYNEQYF
>TRBV3-1|TRBD2|TRBJ2-5|few
TGTGCCAGCAGCTCTCGACTAGCGGGGGGGCCAGAGACCCAGTACTTC
CASSSRLAGGPETQYF
>TRBV20-1|NA|TRBJ2-1|NA
TGCAGTGCTAAATCTGGCGGAGGGAACTCCTACAATGAGCAGTTCTTC
CSAKSGGGNSYNEQFF
>TRBV5-1|NA|TRBJ1-1|few
TGCGCCAGCAGCTTTATCGGGGCCAAAGGTGAAGCTTTCTTT
CASSFIGAKGEAFF
>TRBV3-1|NA|TRBJ2-7|many
TGTGCCAGCAGCGCTCGGGGGAAGTGGGTCAGCGAGCAGTACTTC
CASSARGKWVSEQYF
>TRBV30|NA|TRBJ2-6|many
TGTGCCTTGGAAGCCGGGGCCCAACTCTCTGGGGCCAACGTCCTGACTTTC
CALEAGAQLSGANVLTF
>TRBV5-1|TRBD2|TRBJ2-1|NA
TGCGCCAGCAGCTTTTCGGGCGGGAGGGCCGAGGATGAGCAGTTCTTC
CASSFSGGRAEDEQFF
>TRBV5-1|NA|TRBJ2-1|NA
TGCGCCAGCAGCTTAAGGGGGGCTCACAATGAGCAGTTCTTC
CASSLRGAHNEQFF
>TRBV2|TRBD1|TRBJ1-1|NA
TGTGCCAGCAGTGATGGGACAGGGGGCGGTGAAGCTTTCTTT
CASSDGTGGGEAFF
>TRBV12-3/TRBV12-4|NA|TRBJ1-6|few
TGTGCCAGCAGTTTAGTAGGGACACTGGATTCACCCCTCCACTTT
CASSLVGTLDSPLHF
>TRBV12-3/TRBV12-4|TRBD1|TRBJ2-6|few
TGTGCCAGCGGGACAGGGAGTGGGGCCAACGTCCTGACTTTC
CASGTGSGANVLTF
>TRBV20-1|NA|TRBJ2-7|few
TGCAGTGCTAGGCCCGGGCAGGGCCTCTCCTACGAGCAGTACTTC
CSARPGQGLSYEQYF
>TRBV10-3|TRBD1|TRBJ1-1|NA
TGTGCCATCACCGACAGGGAATGGTCTGAAGCTTTCTTT
CAITDREWSEAFF
>TRBV13|TRBD2|TRBJ2-1|few
TGTGCCAGCAGGCCTCAGCGGGGGGCTTACAATGAGCAGTTCTTC
CASRPQRGAYNEQFF
>TRBV4-1|TRBD1|TRBJ1-4|many
TGCGCCAGCAGCCTCCGACAGGGGTTGGAAAAACTGTTTTTT
CASSLRQGLEKLFF
>TRBV20-1|NA|TRBJ1-5|NA
TGCAGTGCTGTGGACCCGGCGGGTCAGCCCCAGCATTTT
CSAVDPAGQPQHF
>TRBV10-3|NA|TRBJ2-3|few
TGTGCCACGGAGGCCCAGGGCTTGGTCACAGATACGCAGTATTTT
CATEAQGLVTDTQYF
>TRBV20-1|TRBD2|TRBJ2-5|NA
TGCAGTGCTCCCCTAGCGGGGGGGCCTGGAAAAGAGACCCAGTACTTC
CSAPLAGGPGKETQYF
>TRBV15|NA|TRBJ2-3|NA
TGTGCCACCAGCAGTCGCCCCGGCCCAGATACGCAGTATTTT
CATSSRPGPDTQYF
>TRBV29-1|NA|TRBJ1-1|NA
TGCAGCGTACAGATCGCCAGAGGGACTGAAGCTTTCTTT
CSVQIARGTEAFF
>TRBV6-1|NA|TRBJ2-1|NA
TGTGCCAGCACCCCTTCCGGGGTAGACAATGAGCAGTTCTTC
CASTPSGVDNEQFF
>TRBV4-1|NA|TRBJ2-7|NA
TGCGCCAGCAGCCCCTCCTCTTGGACCTACGAGCAGTACTTC
CASSPSSWTYEQYF
>TRBV7-2|NA|TRBJ2-2|NA
TGTGCCAGCAGCACAAACCAAGGGGAAACCGGGGAGCTGTTTTTT
CASSTNQGETGELFF
>TRBV20-1|NA|TRBJ2-5|NA
TGCAGTGCTAGCGAGATTCAAGAGACCCAGTACTTC
CSASEIQETQYF
>TRBV5-5|TRBD2|TRBJ2-3|few
TGTGCCAGCAGCTCCCTAAAACGGGGGGGCAGCACAGATACGCAGTATTTT
CASSSLKRGGSTDTQYF
>TRBV3-1|TRBD2|TRBJ2-1|NA
TGTGCCAGCAGCTCCACCGGGACTAGCGTATACAATGAGCAGTTCTTC
CASSSTGTSVYNEQFF
>TRBV7-9|NA|TRBJ2-1|few
TGTGCCAGCAGCCCGCCGGGGCAAGCCAACTCCTACAATGAGCAGTTCTTC
CASSPPGQANSYNEQFF
>TRBV5-1|TRBD1|TRBJ1-4|NA
TGCGCCAGCAGCTTTACAGGGGCAGGAGAAAAACTGTTTTTT
CASSFTGAGEKLFF
>TRBV5-1|TRBD2|TRBJ2-7|few
TGCGCCAGCAGCTTGGCAGCGGGAGGTTCCTACGAGCAGTACTTC
CASSLAAGGSYEQYF
>TRBV12-3/TRBV12-4|NA|TRBJ1-1|NA
TGTGCCAGCAGTTTGTTTGGACCGGAGAACACTGAAGCTTTCTTT
CASSLFGPENTEAFF
>TRBV5-5|NA|TRBJ2-3|NA
TGTGCCAGCAGCTCCGCTGGGGGAGTCAAAGATACGCAGTATTTT
CASSSAGGVKDTQYF
>TRBV7-9|TRBD1|TRBJ2-2|NA
TGTGCCAGCAGCCCCGGGACAGCCTTCACCGGGGAGCTGTTTTTT
CASSPGTAFTGELFF
>TRBV6-1|TRBD1|TRBJ2-7|NA
TGTGCCAGCACCCGAGGACAGGGTACCTACGAGCAGTACTTC
CASTRGQGTYEQYF
>TRBV10-3|NA|TRBJ2-3|NA
TGTGCCATCAAGGGTACCCCGTATACGCAGTATTTT
CAIKGTPYTQYF
>TRBV24-1|TRBD2|TRBJ2-1|few
TGTGCCACCAGTGCAGCGGGGGGGCAGGTTGAGCAGTTCTTC
CATSAAGGQVEQFF
>TRBV11-2|TRBD1|TRBJ1-2|few
TGTGCCAGCAGCTTAGAACGAGCCCCTCGACAGGGCCTGAAGGGTCACTATGGCTACACCTTC
CASSLERAPRQGLKGHYGYTF
>TRBV12-3/TRBV12-4|NA|TRBJ1-5|few
TGTGCCAGCAGTTTAGTAATAAGGCAGCCCCAGCATTTT
CASSLVIRQPQHF
>TRBV29-1|NA|TRBJ2-7|NA
TGCAGCGTTGCGAGGGACCCTTCCGCGGGGGAGCAGTACTTC
CSVARDPSAGEQYF
>TRBV2|NA|TRBJ1-4|NA
TGTGCCAGCACGTTAACAGGAGCAACTAATGAAAAACTGTTTTTT
CASTLTGATNEKLFF
>TRBV7-9|NA|TRBJ2-3|NA
TGTGCCAGCAGCCCCGGGCAGGGGAGGCCAGATACGCAGTATTTT
CASSPGQGRPDTQYF
>TRBV12-3/TRBV12-4|NA|TRBJ2-2|once
TGTGCCAGCAGTTTTTCATCGGGCGGGGAGCTGTTTTTT
CASSFSSGGELFF
>TRBV20-1|NA|TRBJ2-3|few
TGCAGTGCTAGGCTCGGCTCTCCCACAGATACGCAGTATTTT
CSARLGSPTDTQYF
>TRBV12-3/TRBV12-4|NA|TRBJ2-5|few
TGTGCCAGCAGTAGGGATTCACGAGAGACCCAGTACTTC
CASSRDSRETQYF
>TRBV15|NA|TRBJ2-2|NA
TGTGCCACCAGCAGAGATCCAGCTTCGGGAACCGGGGAGCTGTTTTTT
CATSRDPASGTGELFF
>TRBV3-1|NA|TRBJ1-2|once
TGTGCCAGCAGCCAAGAAAGGGTTCATGGCTACACCTTC
CASSQERVHGYTF
>TRBV20-1|TRBD2|TRBJ2-2|NA
TGCAGTGCTCGCTTATCTAGCGGAGGCACCGGGGAGCTGTTTTTT
CSARLSSGGTGELFF